This passage covers 11 T cell receptor beta chains from one sample sequenced in a study of T-cell memory formation after mild COVID-19. One entry per CDR3 protein results from TCRdb running MiXCR on the 5' RACE reads. The data contain approximately 390,000 distinct CDR3 sequences, about 15% of them singletons. Sequencing used PBMCs or a T cell subset sorted from them (not recorded which). The receptors stem from a man aged 18 to 30 who had mild COVID-19 (a few samples of this study predate the infection). Cell type and time point are not known.

This clonotype was seen a few times. The chain carries TRBV7-2 and TRBJ1-5, with D uncertain. Looked up from germline, CDR1 is SGHTA and CDR2 is FQGNSA. This CDR3 has 13 amino acids. Deletions cut 1 base from V and 11 bases from J, with 12 bases between. CDR3 residues: CASSLVTGGAQHF. In DNA form, the CDR3 reads TGTGCCAGCAGCTTAGTTACCGGCGGGGCCCAGCATTTT.

This clonotype showed up just a few times. This chain uses TRBV5-1 with TRBJ1-1, with 8 bases lining up with TRBD1. The CDR3 runs 17 residues. V lost 0 bases to trimming and J lost 0 bases; unmatched junction nucleotides: 7. The germline V gene has CDR1 SGHRS and CDR2 YFSETQ. Written as DNA, the CDR3 is TGCGCCAGCAGCTTGGCCAGGGGGCGCAGGATGAACACTGAAGCTTTCTTT. Protein product: CASSLARGRRMNTEAFF.

In regard to this clonotype: This clone may be a read error of a much larger clone one base away. The V call is TRBV6-2 or TRBV6-3, the J call TRBJ2-5, with D possibly matching TRBD2 (5 bases). CDR1 is MNHEY and CDR2 is SVGEGT in the germline V gene. The CDR3 sequence is 13 residues long. CDR3: CASSYRTEETHYF. The CDR3, as DNA: TGTGCCAGCAGTTACAGGACTGAAGAGACCCATTACTTC.

The table lists this clonotype with many counts. This chain connects TRBV7-8 to TRBJ2-1, with 9 positions matching TRBD1. CDR3 size: 17 residues. The germline V gene encodes CDR1 SGHVS and CDR2 FQNEAQ. After removal of 2 bases from V and 3 bases from J, the junction contained 8 bases not matched to a gene. The CDR3 sequence is CASSLFRDRAGYNEQFF. CDR3 nucleotide sequence: TGTGCCAGCAGCTTATTCCGGGACAGGGCGGGCTACAATGAGCAGTTCTTC.

The chain joins TRBV11-2 to TRBJ1-1; 9 bases are shared with TRBD1. Germline V CDR1 and CDR2: SGHAT, FQNNGV. This CDR3 spans 15 amino acids. Trimming removed 0 bases from V and 4 bases from J; junction bases left unmatched: 3. The CDR3 nucleotides read TGTGCCAGCAGCTTAGATACAGGGGGCGGCACTGAAGCTTTCTTT. It yields the protein CASSLDTGGGTEAFF. The full variable domain, in which reference TRBV11-2 and TRBJ1-1 provide the parts outside the CDR3, is EAGVAQSPRYKIIEKRQSVAFWCNPISGHATLYWYQQILGQGPKLLIQFQNNGVVDDSQLPKDRFSAERLKGVDSTLKIQPAKLEDSAVYLCASSLDTGGGTEAFFGQGTRLTVV.

This chain connects TRBV12-3 or TRBV12-4 to TRBJ1-2; D not resolved. V was trimmed by 5 bases and J by 0 bases, leaving 19 bases between them. This CDR3 is built from 17 residues. CDR3 nucleotides: TGTGCCAGCAGTCCCAACACCGGTGTGGCGACTAACTATGGCTACACCTTC. This gives the protein CASSPNTGVATNYGYTF.

This clonotype was seen many times. V and J are TRBV28 and TRBJ2-7; weak D call: TRBD1 (5 bases). Germline V lookup: CDR1 MDHEN, CDR2 SYDVKM. V lost 3 bases, J lost 5 bases, and 17 bases lay in between. The CDR3 spans 15 residues. DNA of the CDR3: TGTGCCAGCAGTTTCTTCCGGCAGGGTGGACACGAGCAGTACGTC. It yields the protein CASSFFRQGGHEQYV.

V is TRBV5-1 and J is TRBJ2-1; 12 positions agree with TRBD1. This CDR3 is built from 18 residues. The germline V gene encodes CDR1 SGHRS and CDR2 YFSETQ. Trimming cost V 2 bases and J 11 bases; bases outside gene matches: 17. CDR3 loop: CASSFQAHRGQGAEKQFF. CDR3 DNA sequence: TGCGCCAGCAGCTTTCAAGCCCATCGGGGACAGGGGGCGGAAAAGCAGTTCTTC.

The CDR3 loop is CASSFSGTGLGEQYF. In DNA, the CDR3 is TGTGCCAGCAGCTTTTCCGGGACAGGCCTGGGCGAGCAGTACTTC. V usage is TRBV11-2 and J usage is TRBJ2-7; TRBD1 aligns across 8 bases. The V segment lost 3 bases and the J segment 6 bases; nucleotides outside the gene matches: 10. The CDR3 runs to 15 residues. Germline CDR1 is SGHAT and CDR2 is FQNNGV. The whole variable domain, remainder taken from reference TRBV11-2 and TRBJ2-7, is EAGVAQSPRYKIIEKRQSVAFWCNPISGHATLYWYQQILGQGPKLLIQFQNNGVVDDSQLPKDRFSAERLKGVDSTLKIQPAKLEDSAVYLCASSFSGTGLGEQYFGPGTRLTVT.

This clonotype was seen a handful of times. J is TRBJ1-2 and V is TRBV18; D call uncertain. Germline assignment: CDR1 KGHSH and CDR2 LQKENI. CDR3 length equals 15 residues. The V gene lost 2 bases and the J gene lost 5 bases, with 15 bases spanning the gap. CDR3 coding DNA: TGTGCCAGCTCACCAGGGCCTCCCGGTCGGTATGGCTACACCTTC. Translated: CASSPGPPGRYGYTF.

This rearrangement joins TRBV7-8 to TRBJ2-2, with D perhaps TRBD2 (5 bases). The CDR3 is 16 residues long. Trimming removed 4 bases at V and 3 bases at J, with 15 bases between. Germline V CDR1 and CDR2: SGHVS, FQNEAQ. CDR3 in amino acids: CASSYLVRGDTGELFF. In DNA, the CDR3 is TGTGCCAGCAGCTACTTAGTTCGGGGTGACACCGGGGAGCTGTTTTTT.